The rows below give T cell receptor beta chains drawn from one sample of a study of radiotherapy plus CTLA-4 blockade in lung cancer. Repertoires were generated with immunoSEQ multiplex PCR, while TCRdb's copy carries only in-frame clones and drops some. The sample shows some 110,000 clones, about 77% of them seen only once. The source material was peripheral blood, sampled from a patient treated with radiotherapy plus ipilimumab. The source is a human donor with non-small cell lung cancer who had a partial response to radiotherapy plus ipilimumab. The CDR3 runs from the conserved cysteine through the conserved F or W. Fields, in order: J gene, D gene, V gene, clone size, CDR3 DNA, CDR3 protein. The D gene is left open where the match is weak. Size tells how often a clone was seen (once, few, many) or the class of an expanded clone, and some rows leave it out.

TRBJ2-7	TRBD2	TRBV7-2	-	TGTGCCAGCAGCTCCCGAGGAGCGGGGACCTACGAGCAGTACTTC	CASSSRGAGTYEQYF
TRBJ2-3	TRBD2	TRBV7-3	-	TGTGCCAGCAGCTTAAGAGCGGGAGGGCCCGATACGCAGTATTTT	CASSLRAGGPDTQYF
TRBJ1-3	-	TRBV2	-	TGTGCCAGCCTCGGATGGACAGACAGCTCTGGAAACACCATATATTTT	CASLGWTDSSGNTIYF
TRBJ1-2	TRBD1	TRBV7-8	-	TGTGCCAGCAGCTTGGCGGACAGGGGCGGACGAGGCTACACCTTC	CASSLADRGGRGYTF
TRBJ1-5	-	TRBV6-1	-	TGTGCCAGCAGAGACAAGAAGTGGTGGCCCCAGCATTTT	CASRDKKWWPQHF
TRBJ2-3	-	TRBV30	once	TGTGCCTGGAGTGTACTTAGCGGCACAGATACGCAGTATTTT	CAWSVLSGTDTQYF
TRBJ2-4	TRBD2	TRBV5-1	-	TGCGCCAGCAGCTTGGGCGGGGGGGACAAAAACATTCAGTACTTC	CASSLGGGDKNIQYF
TRBJ2-1	-	TRBV5-6	-	TGTGCCAGCAGCCCGAAAGGAGGGGCTGAGCAGTTCTTC	CASSPKGGAEQFF
TRBJ1-1	-	TRBV28	-	TGTGCCAGCAGCCTCAGGGGATATTCGACTGAAGCTTTCTTT	CASSLRGYSTEAFF
TRBJ1-1	-	TRBV4-1	-	TGCGCCAGCGGTTGGAGGCAGTCGAACACTGAAGCTTTCTTT	CASGWRQSNTEAFF
TRBJ1-3	-	TRBV4-1	-	TGCGCCAGCAGCCAAGTGGGCGAGGGCACCATATATTTT	CASSQVGEGTIYF
TRBJ1-2	-	TRBV28	-	TGTGCCAGCAGCCGCACGGAGTCCTATGGCTACACCTTC	CASSRTESYGYTF
TRBJ1-1	-	TRBV5-1	-	TGCGCCAGCACCCGGGTGGCAGGCGGGGGCACTGAAGCTTTCTTT	CASTRVAGGGTEAFF
TRBJ1-5	-	TRBV18	-	TGTGCCAGCTCACCCGGACAGCTACTCCAGGACAATCAGCCCCAGCATTTT	CASSPGQLLQDNQPQHF
TRBJ1-5	-	TRBV2	-	TGTGCCAGCAGTGAAGCCCGGGGGGGGCTAAGGCAGCCCCAGCATTTT	CASSEARGGLRQPQHF
TRBJ1-4	-	TRBV28	-	TGTGCCAGCGCAAGGGGTCGGGAAAAACTGTTTTTT	CASARGREKLFF
TRBJ2-5	-	TRBV19	-	TGTGCCAGTAGTTTAAACAGGGTACCGGAGACCCAGTACTTC	CASSLNRVPETQYF
TRBJ2-1	TRBD2	TRBV10-1	-	TGCGCCAGCAGCCGACTAGCGGGAGCATATGAGCAGTTCTTC	CASSRLAGAYEQFF
TRBJ2-3	-	TRBV4-3	once	TGCGCCAGCAGCCTTTGGGGGACTGAAGATACGCAGTATTTT	CASSLWGTEDTQYF
TRBJ2-1	TRBD2	TRBV4-1	-	TGCGCCAGCAGCATAGGGGGAAGCGGGGGCAATGAGCAGTTCTTC	CASSIGGSGGNEQFF
TRBJ1-6	TRBD1	TRBV9	-	TGTGCCAGCAGCCGAGGGACAGGAAGAGATTCACCCCTCCACTTT	CASSRGTGRDSPLHF
TRBJ2-7	TRBD2	TRBV10-3	once	TGTGCCATCAAGACGGGAGGGCTCTACGAGCAGTACTTC	CAIKTGGLYEQYF
TRBJ2-2	TRBD2	TRBV27	few	TGTGCCAGCAGTCTTAAGACTAGCGGGAGTTGGACCGGGGAGCTGTTTTTT	CASSLKTSGSWTGELFF
TRBJ1-3	-	TRBV18	-	TGTGCCAGCTCACCAGAGGGCCACTCTGGAAACACCATATATTTT	CASSPEGHSGNTIYF
TRBJ1-1	TRBD1	TRBV19	-	TGTGCCAGTAGATCAGACAGGGGAAAAGACACTGAAGCTTTCTTT	CASRSDRGKDTEAFF
TRBJ2-3	TRBD2	TRBV7-2	once	TGTGCCAGCAGTCTGGGACTAGCGGGAGGGCCAGATACGCAGTATTTT	CASSLGLAGGPDTQYF
TRBJ2-6	-	TRBV2	once	TGTGCCAGCAGTGAGGCCGTGTCTGGGGCCAACGTCCTGACTTTC	CASSEAVSGANVLTF
TRBJ2-6	TRBD1	TRBV7-9	-	TGTGCCAGCAGCCTTTCACAGGGGTTGAGAGGGGCCAACGTCCTGACTTTC	CASSLSQGLRGANVLTF
TRBJ2-2	TRBD2	TRBV7-9	-	TGTGCCAGCAGCACCACGGGACTAGCGGGAGTCGGGGAGCTGTTTTTT	CASSTTGLAGVGELFF
TRBJ2-3	TRBD2	TRBV4-2	-	TGTGCCAGCAGCCAAGACGCGGTAGCGGGAGGGCCTAGAGAAGATACGCAGTATTTT	CASSQDAVAGGPREDTQYF
TRBJ2-7	TRBD2	TRBV5-1	-	TGCGCCAGCAGCCCAGAGGGACTAGCGGGCTACGAGCAGTACTTC	CASSPEGLAGYEQYF
TRBJ1-1	TRBD1	TRBV4-2	-	TGTGCCAGCAGCCAAGATCGGGACAGGAACACTGAAGCTTTCTTT	CASSQDRDRNTEAFF
TRBJ1-1	-	TRBV6-1	-	TGTGCCAGCACCTTAGTCCTTTACACTGAAGCTTTCTTT	CASTLVLYTEAFF
TRBJ1-1	-	TRBV19	few	TGTGCCAGTAGTGCAACCGGGACATTCAACACTGAAGCTTTCTTT	CASSATGTFNTEAFF
TRBJ1-2	TRBD1	TRBV5-6	once	TGTGCCAGCCTCGGACAGGGGGCTGCCGGCTACACCTTC	CASLGQGAAGYTF
TRBJ1-2	TRBD1	TRBV9	-	TGTGCCAGCAGCGTAGGGCAGGGGGTAAACTATGGCTACACCTTC	CASSVGQGVNYGYTF
TRBJ2-5	TRBD1	TRBV27	few	TGTGCCAGCAGTGAGACAGGGACGGGGACCCAGTACTTC	CASSETGTGTQYF
TRBJ1-2	-	TRBV18	once	TGTGCCAGCTCGGACGGACAGTCCTATGGCTACACCTTC	CASSDGQSYGYTF
TRBJ2-7	-	TRBV18	-	TGTGCCAGCTCACCGTTGGACAGCTCCTACGAGCAGTACTTC	CASSPLDSSYEQYF
TRBJ1-1	TRBD1	TRBV30	-	TGTGCCTGGAGTGTAAAGGGGGCTTTGAACACTGAAGCTTTCTTT	CAWSVKGALNTEAFF
TRBJ1-2	TRBD1	TRBV6-5	few	TGTGCCAGCAGTTACAGATTACAGGGGATCTATGGCTACACCTTC	CASSYRLQGIYGYTF
TRBJ2-6	-	TRBV5-1	-	TGCGCCAGCAGCTGGGTAGGGGAAGGGTACTCTGGGGCCAACGTCCTGACTTTC	CASSWVGEGYSGANVLTF
TRBJ1-5	-	TRBV7-8	-	TGTGCCAGCAGCTTACAGGGGTGGCAGCCCCAGCATTTT	CASSLQGWQPQHF
TRBJ1-5	-	TRBV2	few	TGTGCCAGCAGGGCGGCGGGGATGGGCGGTAGGGAGCCCCAGCATTTT	CASRAAGMGGREPQHF
TRBJ2-7	-	TRBV5-1	-	TGCGCCAGCAGCTTGGGAGACTTCCAGTCGGAGCAGTACTTC	CASSLGDFQSEQYF
TRBJ2-3	TRBD2	TRBV18	once	TGTGCCAGCTCACCACCAGGAGCGGGACTAGCGTCGACTAGCACAGATACGCAGTATTTT	CASSPPGAGLASTSTDTQYF
TRBJ2-7	TRBD1	TRBV18	-	TGTGCCAGCTCACCCGGACAGGGGGGCGGTTTAGACGAGCAGTACTTC	CASSPGQGGGLDEQYF
TRBJ1-4	-	TRBV28	-	TGTGCCAGCACCGTAACCGGGACTCCCGAAAAACTGTTTTTT	CASTVTGTPEKLFF
TRBJ2-1	-	TRBV7-2	-	TGTGCCAGCAGTCCTCAGAACCGGGGAACAGTGCAGTTCTTC	CASSPQNRGTVQFF
TRBJ2-2	TRBD2	TRBV19	-	TGTGCCAGTAGTATCGCCCCTAGCGGGAGAGGCGGGGAGCTGTTTTTT	CASSIAPSGRGGELFF
TRBJ2-7	-	TRBV16	many	TGTGCCAGCAGCCAATCGGCACAGGGCTACGAGCAGTACTTC	CASSQSAQGYEQYF
TRBJ1-5	TRBD1	TRBV6-5	-	TGTGCCAGCAGTAGGGACAGGACATCGCAGCCCCAGCATTTT	CASSRDRTSQPQHF
TRBJ1-2	TRBD1	TRBV7-9	-	TGTGCCAGCAGCTTGGATCAGGGGGCGACCAGTGGCTACACCTTC	CASSLDQGATSGYTF
TRBJ2-1	TRBD2	TRBV11-2	once	TGTGCCAGCAGCTTAGGGACAGCGGGAGGGTACAATGAGCAGTTCTTC	CASSLGTAGGYNEQFF
TRBJ1-5	-	TRBV5-5	-	TGTGCCAGCAGCTTGATAGCAGGGAACCAGCATTTT	CASSLIAGNQHF
TRBJ1-2	-	TRBV7-3	-	TGTGCCAGCAGCCCCACCCGGGACACGAGCTACACCTTC	CASSPTRDTSYTF